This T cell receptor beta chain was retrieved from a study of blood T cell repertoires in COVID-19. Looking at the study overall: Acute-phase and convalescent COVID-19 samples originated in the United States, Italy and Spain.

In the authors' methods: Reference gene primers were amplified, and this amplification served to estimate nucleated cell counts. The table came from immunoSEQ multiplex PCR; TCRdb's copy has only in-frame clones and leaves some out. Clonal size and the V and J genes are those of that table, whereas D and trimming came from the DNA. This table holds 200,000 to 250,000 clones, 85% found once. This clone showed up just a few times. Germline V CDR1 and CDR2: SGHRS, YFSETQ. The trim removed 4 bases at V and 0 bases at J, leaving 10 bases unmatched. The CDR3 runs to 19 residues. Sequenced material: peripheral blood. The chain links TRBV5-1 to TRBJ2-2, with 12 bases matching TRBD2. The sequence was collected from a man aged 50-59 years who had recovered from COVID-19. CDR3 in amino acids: CASSALAGGLSPNTGELFF. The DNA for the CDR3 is TGCGCCAGCAGCGCACTAGCGGGAGGCCTCTCCCCGAACACCGGGGAGCTGTTTTTT. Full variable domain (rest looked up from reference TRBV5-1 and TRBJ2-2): KAGVTQTPRYLIKTRGQQVTLSCSPISGHRSVSWYQQTPGQGLQFLFEYFSETQRNKGNFPGRFSGRQFSNSRSEMNVSTLELGDSALYLCASSALAGGLSPNTGELFFGEGSRLTVL.